These T cell receptor beta chains were read from a single sample in a study of blood T cell repertoires in COVID-19. Assay: immunoSEQ multiplex PCR; the TCRdb copy retains only in-frame clones and omits some. The sample gives 150,000 to 200,000 clones, about 85% of which show up once; roughly 0.95% is in the top ten. Material for sequencing was peripheral blood. The receptors come from a man aged 18-30 years with acute or convalescent COVID-19. Each CDR3 is given with its conserved first and last residue. The D gene is left open where the match is weak. The size field is filled for only some rows; it gives once, few, many or a size class.

V gene	J gene	clone size	CDR3 length	D gene	CDR3 protein	CDR3 DNA
TRBV11-2	TRBJ1-5	.	14	.	CASSPDRNNQPQHF	TGTGCCAGCAGCCCTGACAGAAACAATCAGCCCCAGCATTTT
TRBV7-4	TRBJ2-1	.	19	.	CASSPYHGWTVSSYNEQFF	TGTGCCAGCAGCCCATATCACGGCTGGACAGTCAGCTCCTACAATGAGCAGTTCTTC
TRBV4-1	TRBJ2-3	.	15	TRBD2	CASSISGGAGDTQYF	TGCGCCAGCAGCATTAGCGGGGGGGCCGGAGATACGCAGTATTTT
TRBV2	TRBJ1-1	.	14	TRBD1	CASARTGLNTEAFF	TGTGCCAGTGCGAGGACAGGATTGAACACTGAAGCTTTCTTT
TRBV18	TRBJ1-4	.	14	TRBD1	CASSPGRGPEKLFF	TGTGCCAGCTCACCGGGCAGGGGGCCTGAAAAACTGTTTTTT
TRBV2	TRBJ2-5	.	15	TRBD2	CASSDRGGIKETQYF	TGTGCCAGCAGTGATCGGGGGGGAATAAAAGAGACCCAGTACTTC
TRBV30	TRBJ1-5	.	13	.	CAWSAVNYQPQHF	TGTGCCTGGAGTGCGGTTAATTATCAGCCCCAGCATTTT
TRBV12-3/TRBV12-4	TRBJ1-2	.	12	.	CASSLDRFGYTF	TGTGCCAGCAGTTTAGACAGATTTGGCTACACCTTC
TRBV4-1	TRBJ1-5	.	14	.	CASSQTMSNQPQHF	TGCGCCAGCAGCCAAACTATGAGCAATCAGCCCCAGCATTTT
TRBV14	TRBJ1-2	few	16	.	CASSIPRGNKNYGYTF	TGTGCCAGCAGCATACCACGAGGGAACAAGAACTATGGCTACACCTTC
TRBV5-1	TRBJ1-1	.	12	.	CASSTDSTEAFF	TGCGCCAGCAGCACGGACAGCACTGAAGCTTTCTTT
TRBV5-6	TRBJ1-4	once	15	.	CASSLAAGIMKRLFF	TGTGCCAGCAGCTTGGCAGCAGGGATAATGAAAAGACTGTTTTTT
TRBV2	TRBJ2-6	.	15	.	CASTLKSSGANVLTF	TGTGCCAGCACCCTGAAGAGCTCTGGGGCCAACGTCCTGACTTTC
TRBV2	TRBJ2-5	.	15	.	CASTQNPGQRETQYF	TGTGCCAGCACCCAGAATCCCGGACAGCGAGAGACCCAGTACTTC
TRBV5-1	TRBJ1-2	.	19	.	CASSLVYLQASTQDYGYTF	TGCGCCAGCAGCTTGGTATATTTACAGGCCTCCACCCAGGACTATGGCTACACCTTC
TRBV28	TRBJ1-5	.	16	.	CASSLNHAGGNQPQHF	TGTGCCAGCAGCTTAAACCATGCCGGAGGAAATCAGCCCCAGCATTTT
TRBV9	TRBJ2-2	.	15	.	CASSVGAGTTGELFF	TGTGCCAGCAGCGTAGGCGCAGGTACCACCGGGGAGCTGTTTTTT
TRBV2	TRBJ1-4	once	13	.	CASSEETEQKLFF	TGTGCCAGCAGTGAGGAAACAGAACAAAAACTGTTTTTT
TRBV5-3	TRBJ1-2	.	14	.	CARSLDPVAHGYTF	TGTGCCAGAAGCTTAGATCCTGTGGCACATGGCTACACCTTC
TRBV6-1	TRBJ1-5	few	15	.	CASSEAGVSNQPQHF	TGTGCCAGCAGTGAAGCCGGGGTTAGCAATCAGCCCCAGCATTTT
TRBV5-5	TRBJ1-5	.	14	TRBD1	CASSVLTGEWPQHF	TGTGCCAGCAGCGTTTTGACAGGGGAGTGGCCCCAGCATTTT
TRBV10-2	TRBJ1-1	.	14	TRBD1	CASRFGTANTEAFF	TGCGCCAGCAGATTCGGGACAGCGAACACTGAAGCTTTCTTT
TRBV10-3	TRBJ1-4	.	13	.	CAISESEGRTLFF	TGTGCCATCAGTGAGTCGGAGGGACGGACTCTGTTTTTT
TRBV2	TRBJ1-3	.	14	.	CASRGLNSGNTIYF	TGTGCCAGCAGAGGACTAAACTCTGGAAACACCATATATTTT
TRBV4-1	TRBJ2-3	.	18	.	CASSQGQVLRGFTDTQYF	TGCGCCAGCAGCCAAGGGCAGGTCTTACGGGGTTTCACAGATACGCAGTATTTT
TRBV11-2	TRBJ1-6	.	15	.	CASSADRLGNSPLHF	TGTGCCAGCAGCGCCGACAGGTTGGGGAATTCACCCCTCCACTTT
TRBV6-5	TRBJ2-4	.	15	.	CASRADGILKNIQYF	TGTGCCAGCAGGGCAGACGGGATACTCAAAAACATTCAGTACTTC
TRBV18	TRBJ1-1	few	15	TRBD1	CASSPIRQGADEAFF	TGTGCCAGCTCACCCATCCGACAGGGGGCGGACGAAGCTTTCTTT
TRBV3-1/TRBV3-2	TRBJ1-2	.	17	.	CASSQDPAGGRRYGYTF	TGTGCCAGCAGCCAAGATCCGGCGGGGGGCCGCAGATATGGCTACACCTTC
TRBV14	TRBJ2-2	.	18	TRBD1	CASSQEETGTDNTGELFF	TGTGCCAGCAGCCAAGAAGAAACCGGGACAGATAACACCGGGGAGCTGTTTTTT
TRBV7-9	TRBJ2-3	.	17	.	CASSPPPWQGGTDTQYF	TGTGCCAGCAGCCCCCCTCCGTGGCAGGGTGGAACAGATACGCAGTATTTT
TRBV10-3	TRBJ1-6	.	15	TRBD1	CAISEQGAKNSPLHF	TGTGCCATCAGTGAACAGGGGGCGAAAAATTCACCCCTCCACTTT
TRBV9	TRBJ2-3	.	15	TRBD2	CASSGFLAGTDTQYF	TGTGCCAGCAGCGGATTCCTAGCGGGCACAGATACGCAGTATTTT
TRBV28	TRBJ1-6	.	18	.	CASSPNPGGRTYNSPLHF	TGTGCCAGCAGTCCTAACCCCGGGGGGCGCACCTATAATTCACCCCTCCACTTT
TRBV5-1	TRBJ2-7	.	17	TRBD2	CASSPWYETSGSYEQYF	TGCGCCAGCAGCCCTTGGTACGAGACTAGCGGTTCCTACGAGCAGTACTTC
TRBV24-1	TRBJ1-5	.	15	TRBD1	CATSDRTGGNQPQHF	TGTGCCACCAGTGACAGGACAGGGGGCAATCAGCCCCAGCATTTT
TRBV7-8	TRBJ2-6	.	15	TRBD1	CASSSDRAGANVLTF	TGTGCCAGCAGCTCGGACAGGGCTGGGGCCAACGTCCTGACTTTC
TRBV19	TRBJ2-1	once	16	TRBD1	CASRGRDRASYNEQFF	TGTGCCAGTAGGGGACGGGACAGGGCTTCGTACAATGAGCAGTTCTTC
TRBV4-1	TRBJ2-3	.	19	TRBD2	CASSQDLAGGLRSTDTQYF	TGCGCCAGCAGCCAAGATCTAGCGGGGGGCCTCAGGAGCACAGATACGCAGTATTTT
TRBV19	TRBJ2-1	.	15	TRBD1	CASSITDRAYNEQFF	TGTGCCAGTAGTATCACGGACAGGGCCTACAATGAGCAGTTCTTC
TRBV4-2	TRBJ1-2	.	15	TRBD1	CASSQESGGIYGYTF	TGTGCCAGCAGCCAAGAATCAGGGGGGATCTATGGCTACACCTTC
TRBV19	TRBJ1-1	.	13	.	CASTQGGNTEAFF	TGTGCCAGTACTCAGGGAGGGAACACTGAAGCTTTCTTT
TRBV7-9	TRBJ1-4	.	13	.	CASSLDLNEKLFF	TGTGCCAGCAGCTTAGATTTAAATGAAAAACTGTTTTTT
TRBV9	TRBJ1-3	.	14	.	CASSGGGSGNTIYF	TGTGCCAGCAGCGGTGGAGGCTCTGGAAACACCATATATTTT
TRBV25-1	TRBJ2-5	.	15	TRBD1	CASREGLGQGETQYF	TGTGCCAGCAGGGAGGGGTTAGGACAGGGGGAGACCCAGTACTTC
TRBV11-2	TRBJ2-1	.	16	TRBD2	CASSPTLGLAFNEQFF	TGTGCCAGCAGCCCTACCCTGGGACTAGCCTTCAATGAGCAGTTCTTC
TRBV27	TRBJ2-3	.	16	.	CASSLWDTISTDTQYF	TGTGCCAGCAGTCTTTGGGACACAATTTCCACAGATACGCAGTATTTT
TRBV7-9	TRBJ2-5	.	14	.	CASSILAPQETQYF	TGTGCCAGCAGCATTCTAGCTCCTCAAGAGACCCAGTACTTC
TRBV6-4	TRBJ2-1	few	16	.	CASSDIGTREYNEQFF	TGTGCCAGCAGTGACATCGGGACAAGAGAATACAATGAGCAGTTCTTC
TRBV19	TRBJ1-5	.	14	.	CASSMQGPNQPQHF	TGTGCCAGTAGTATGCAGGGCCCGAATCAGCCCCAGCATTTT
TRBV6-5	TRBJ1-1	.	15	TRBD1	CASSYWGQGGTEAFF	TGTGCCAGCAGTTACTGGGGACAGGGCGGTACTGAAGCTTTCTTT
TRBV6-5	TRBJ2-5	.	13	TRBD2	CASKRGGHETQYF	TGTGCCAGCAAGCGGGGGGGCCACGAGACCCAGTACTTC
TRBV6-5	TRBJ2-5	.	14	TRBD1	CASSFQGAWETQYF	TGTGCCAGTAGCTTCCAGGGGGCTTGGGAGACCCAGTACTTC
TRBV29-1	TRBJ1-1	.	16	TRBD1	CSVEGGGQGAVAEAFF	TGCAGCGTTGAAGGCGGGGGACAGGGGGCAGTGGCTGAAGCTTTCTTT